The present TCR beta chain was sequenced within a study of cytomegalovirus exposure and HLA in healthy donors. The study, taken as a whole, reports: Among immune exposure information, only CMV serostatus was available. With DRB1 most and HLA-C fewest, TCR association rates differed between HLA loci in a later analysis.

In the PCR, 60 Vbeta and 13 Jbeta primers were used. Method: immunoSEQ multiplex PCR; TCRdb's copy keeps in-frame clones and lacks some. The sample has 150,000 to 200,000 clones, around 84% seen once. In the case of this clone: The antigen remains unidentified.

The sequence came from a man younger than 45 in good health and CMV-seropositive. Sequenced sample: PBMCs.

CDR3 protein: CASSLIQGNKAFF. The CDR3 bases are TGTGCCAGCAGTCTAATACAGGGGAACAAAGCTTTCTTT. This rearrangement joins TRBV27 to TRBJ1-1, with 7 bases that match TRBD1. The CDR3 totals 13 residues. V shed 5 bases, J shed 9 bases, and the junction held 9 bases outside the gene matches. The germline CDR1 and CDR2 sequences are MNHEY and SMNVEV (reference sequence).